The present entry profiles one T cell receptor (beta chain) with its context. The data are from a study of control samples from healthy donors and cancer patients. The length of the CDR3 is 13 residues. CDR1 KGHSH and CDR2 LQKENI come from the germline V gene. Trimming took off 2 bases at V and 3 bases at J, with 8 bases between the two ends. Generated by immunoSEQ multiplex PCR, the TCRdb table keeps only in-frame clones and is missing some. Here the sample spans about 54,000 clones, 95% to 97% being singletons. The chain employs TRBV18 and TRBJ2-7; the D is unclear. This receptor was identified in a woman younger than 45 in good health. The sequenced sample consisted of blood. The CDR3 coding sequence is TGTGCCAGCTCACCAGTGGCAGACTACGAGCAGTACTTC. Translated, it gives CASSPVADYEQYF.